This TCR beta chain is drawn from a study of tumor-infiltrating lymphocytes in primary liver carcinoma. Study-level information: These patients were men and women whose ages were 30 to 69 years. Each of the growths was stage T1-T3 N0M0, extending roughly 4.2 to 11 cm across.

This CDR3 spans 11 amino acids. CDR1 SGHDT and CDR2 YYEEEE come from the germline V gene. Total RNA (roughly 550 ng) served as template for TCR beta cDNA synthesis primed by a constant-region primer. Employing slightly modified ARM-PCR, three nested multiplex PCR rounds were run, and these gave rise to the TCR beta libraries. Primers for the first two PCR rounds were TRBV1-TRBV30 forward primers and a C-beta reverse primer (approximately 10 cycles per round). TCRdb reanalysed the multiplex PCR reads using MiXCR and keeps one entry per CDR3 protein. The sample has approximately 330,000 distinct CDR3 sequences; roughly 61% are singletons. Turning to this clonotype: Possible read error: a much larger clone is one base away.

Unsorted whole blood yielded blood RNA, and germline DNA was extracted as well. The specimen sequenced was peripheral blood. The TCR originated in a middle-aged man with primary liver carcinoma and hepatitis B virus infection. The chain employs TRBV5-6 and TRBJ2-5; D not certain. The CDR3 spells CANSLSETQYF. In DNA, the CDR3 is TGTGCCAACAGCTTGTCAGAGACCCAGTACTTC.